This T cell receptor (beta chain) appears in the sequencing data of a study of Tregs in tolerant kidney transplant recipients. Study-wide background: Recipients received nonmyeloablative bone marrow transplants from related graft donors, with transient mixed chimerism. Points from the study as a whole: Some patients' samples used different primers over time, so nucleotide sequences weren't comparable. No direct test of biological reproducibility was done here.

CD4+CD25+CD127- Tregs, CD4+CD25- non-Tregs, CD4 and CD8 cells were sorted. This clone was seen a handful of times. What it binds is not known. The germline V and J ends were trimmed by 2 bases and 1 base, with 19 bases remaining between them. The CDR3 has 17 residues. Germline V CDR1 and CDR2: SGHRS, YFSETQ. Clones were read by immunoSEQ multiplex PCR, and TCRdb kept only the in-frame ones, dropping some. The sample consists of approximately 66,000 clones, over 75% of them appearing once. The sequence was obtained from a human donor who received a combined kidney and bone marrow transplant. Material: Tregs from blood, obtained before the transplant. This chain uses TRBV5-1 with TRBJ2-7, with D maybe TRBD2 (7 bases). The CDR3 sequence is CASSFEGRGEMSYEQYF. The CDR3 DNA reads TGCGCCAGCAGCTTCGAAGGGAGGGGGGAGATGTCCTACGAGCAGTACTTC.